This T cell receptor beta chain was recovered during a study of shared clonotypes between healthy human individuals (dated by TCRdb to 2018 to 2020). The study in broad terms: Two women and a few men aged 18 to 49 years were included in the cohort. Blood TCR repertoires of roughly five healthy adults were deeply sequenced to estimate repertoire size and the extent of clonotype sharing between individuals. Leukapheresis yielded between about 0.8 and 9.5 billion PBMCs per donor. Libraries were prepared and TCR repertoires were sequenced by different laboratories using diverse techniques, in order to increase sequencing depth and limit assay-specific biases.

The donors were healthy, HIV-negative adults with no recently reported acute infections or vaccinations. Only Caucasian adults living in Nashville, Tennessee, USA were represented among the donors. For unsorted samples, roughly 90 million PBMCs were counted, and genomic DNA was extracted using the QIAamp DNA Blood Mini kit. Blood was obtained by leukapheresis, after which PBMCs were separated by Ficoll-Histopaque density gradient centrifugation and cryopreserved in liquid nitrogen vapor phase. In regard to this clone: Its antigen is not yet known. Base qualities are not recorded, but no much larger clone differs from it by a single base.

Using the deep immunoSEQ assay, TCR CDR3 regions were amplified from genomic DNA by multiplex PCR. Extracted genomic DNA from each cell subset was spread evenly across all wells of several immunoSEQ 96-well plates, with each plate serving as a replicate. For unsorted PBMC, each replicate PCR was loaded with approximately 300 ng genomic DNA, equivalent to 30,000 or so T cell genomes. Ten immunoSEQ deep assay plates were used to sequence the unsorted PBMC genomic DNA. Purified libraries were quantified with a Qubit 3.0 fluorometer, sized on a Bioanalyzer 2100, and re-quantified with the KAPA Library Quantification kit. Every immunoSEQ 96-well plate was sequenced on a dedicated single-read 150-cycle Illumina NextSeq 550 flow cell. In the authors' own workflow: The immunoSEQ output contained only junctional sequences without quality scores, so filtering could not match that applied to full-length reads. To assign V/J genes and CDR3, sequences were annotated using PyIR, a Python wrapper for IgBLAST v1.9, with IMGT germline references. Any read was removed if the V/J assignment was weak (E-value above 1e-6), the CDR3 was missing, or the read contained stop codons, out-of-frame junctions, or ambiguous translated residues. V3J clonotypes were defined as sequences sharing an identical inferred V gene, J gene, and CDR3 amino acid sequence. Percentage overlap between repertoires was computed as shared unique clonotypes divided by the size of the smaller repertoire. Richness of each repertoire was evaluated using RTK rarefaction, the Chao1 estimator, and Recon v2.1 estimates of unobserved clonotypes. In TCRdb, the immuneACCESS table is reduced to in-frame sequences with V and J assigned. These tables do not hold every clone; where another copy was compared, an unresolved V gene accounts for under half, and the others remain unexplained. D and trimming come from the DNA, and the V and J calls and clone size come from that table. The sample includes 450,000 to 500,000 clones, with roughly 85% observed a single time. About an eighth of the sample belongs to the ten largest clones.

Results the study describes overall, beyond this receptor: Because the study included a small number of donors, the genetic and exposure-history diversity represented was limited. Based on pairwise subsampling, the degree of clonotype sharing among donors was expected to be affected by sequencing depth. Sampling was restricted to blood, and TCR repertoires in tissue are likely to differ from TCR repertoires in blood.

The germline V gene (reference sequence) specifies SGHNT as CDR1 and YYREEE as CDR2. The CDR3 measures 16 amino acids from cysteine to phenylalanine. Kept here is only the CDR3 DNA, which spans 48 bases and is read in frame from base 1. Trimming takes 6 bases from V and 0 bases from J, and the germline ends sit 16 bases apart. The origin of this receptor is a woman aged 40-49 years in good health. Some clones in this sample may be carry-over from other donors' samples. The V and J segments used are TRBV5-4 and TRBJ2-1, with TRBD2 perhaps the D gene, on 6 matching bases. The specimen was PBMCs. CDR3 sequence: CASTPGDGSSYNEQFF. The nucleotide sequence reads as follows: TGTGCCAGCACCCCGGGGGACGGGAGCTCCTACAATGAGCAGTTCTTC.